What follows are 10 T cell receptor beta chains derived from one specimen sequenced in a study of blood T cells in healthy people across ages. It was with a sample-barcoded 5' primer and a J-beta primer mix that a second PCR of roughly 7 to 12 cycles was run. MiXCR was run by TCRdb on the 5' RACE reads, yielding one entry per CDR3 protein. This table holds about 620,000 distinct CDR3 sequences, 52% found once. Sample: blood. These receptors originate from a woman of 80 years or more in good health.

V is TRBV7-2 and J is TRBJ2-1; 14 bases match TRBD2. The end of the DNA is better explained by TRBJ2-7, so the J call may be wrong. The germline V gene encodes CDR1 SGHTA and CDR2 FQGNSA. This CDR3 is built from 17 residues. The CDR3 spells CASSFPLGLAGDNEQYF. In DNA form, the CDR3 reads TGTGCCAGCAGCTTTCCCCTGGGACTAGCGGGGGACAATGAGCAGTACTTC.

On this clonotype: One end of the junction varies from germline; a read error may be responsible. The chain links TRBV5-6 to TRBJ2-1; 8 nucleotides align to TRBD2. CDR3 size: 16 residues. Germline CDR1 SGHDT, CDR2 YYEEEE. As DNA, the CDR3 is TGTGCCGGCAGCTTAACAGGGACTAGCTCCTACAATGAGCAGTTCTTC. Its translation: CAGSLTGTSSYNEQFF.

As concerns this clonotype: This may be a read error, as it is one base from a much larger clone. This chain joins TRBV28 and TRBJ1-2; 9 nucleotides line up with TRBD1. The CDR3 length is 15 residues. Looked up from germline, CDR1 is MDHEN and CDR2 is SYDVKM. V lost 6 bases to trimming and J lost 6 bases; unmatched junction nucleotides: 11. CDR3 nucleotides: TGTGCCAGCAGCAGAAACTCGGGACAGGGAAATGGCTACACCTTC. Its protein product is CASSRNSGQGNGYTF.

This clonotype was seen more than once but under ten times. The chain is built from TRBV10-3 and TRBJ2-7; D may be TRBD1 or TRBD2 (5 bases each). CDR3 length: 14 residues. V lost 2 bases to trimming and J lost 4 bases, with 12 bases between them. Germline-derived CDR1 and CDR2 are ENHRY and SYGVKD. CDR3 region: CAISEEGRGYEQYF. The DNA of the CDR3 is TGTGCCATCAGTGAGGAGGGGCGCGGTTACGAGCAGTACTTC.

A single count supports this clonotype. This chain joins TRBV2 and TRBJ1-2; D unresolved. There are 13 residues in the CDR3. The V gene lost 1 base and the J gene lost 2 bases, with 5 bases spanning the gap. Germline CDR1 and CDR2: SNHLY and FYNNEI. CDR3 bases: TGTGCCAGCAGTGAAGGAGGGAACTATGGCTACACCTTC. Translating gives CASSEGGNYGYTF.

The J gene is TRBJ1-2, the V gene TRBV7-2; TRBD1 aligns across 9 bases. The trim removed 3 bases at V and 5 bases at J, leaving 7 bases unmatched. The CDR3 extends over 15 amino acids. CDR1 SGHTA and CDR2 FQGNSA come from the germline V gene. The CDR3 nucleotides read TGTGCCAGCAGCTTGGACAGGGGTTCAGGTTATGGCTACACCTTC. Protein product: CASSLDRGSGYGYTF.

The CDR3 loop is CSVQGLISTDTQYF. The CDR3, as DNA: TGCAGCGTACAGGGACTGATTAGCACAGATACGCAGTATTTT. This rearrangement joins TRBV29-1 to TRBJ2-3, with D perhaps matching TRBD1 or TRBD2 (6 bases each). V was pared by 6 bases and J by 0 bases, with 13 bases between. CDR1 and CDR2 (germline): SQVTM, ANQGSEA. The CDR3 loop spans 14 amino acids.

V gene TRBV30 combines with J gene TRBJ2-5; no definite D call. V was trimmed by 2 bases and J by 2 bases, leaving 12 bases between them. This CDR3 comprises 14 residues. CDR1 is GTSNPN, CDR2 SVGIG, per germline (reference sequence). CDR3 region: CAWSTLVRQETQYF. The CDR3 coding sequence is TGTGCCTGGAGTACTTTGGTGAGGCAAGAGACCCAGTACTTC.

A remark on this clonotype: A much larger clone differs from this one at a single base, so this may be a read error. The CDR3 DNA reads TGCGCCAGCAGCCCCGTGGGTGCGGACGAGCGGTACTTC. Its protein product is CASSPVGADERYF. The chain links TRBV4-1 to TRBJ2-7; D ambiguous. This CDR3 contains 13 residues. CDR1 and CDR2 from the germline V gene are MGHRA and YSYEKL.

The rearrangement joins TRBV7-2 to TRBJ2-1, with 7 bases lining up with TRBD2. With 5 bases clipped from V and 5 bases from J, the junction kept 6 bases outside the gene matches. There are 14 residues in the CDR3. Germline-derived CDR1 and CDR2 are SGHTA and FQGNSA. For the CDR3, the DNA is TGTGCCAGCAGCCAAGCGGGGCCGAACAATGAGCAGTTCTTC. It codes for CASSQAGPNNEQFF.